Following are 20 T cell receptor beta chains from one sample sequenced in a study of CD8+CD57+ T cells in acquired aplastic anemia. In patients chosen for sequencing, flow cytometry had shown CD8+CD57+ cell expansion. Both TCR beta VDJ combination and CDR3 sequence profiling were carried out. Genomic DNA was the template for this profiling. TCRdb called the reads again in MiXCR, with one record for every CDR3 protein. Of about 190,000 distinct CDR3 sequences listed, around half are singletons. Source material: sorted CD4+, CD8+, or CD8+CD57+ T cells (not recorded which) from PBMCs. The receptors derive from a human donor with aplastic anemia.

This clonotype came up many times. This CDR3 is CASSYSWGAGNTIYF. The CDR3 DNA reads TGTGCCAGCAGTTACTCGTGGGGTGCTGGAAACACCATATATTTT. V is TRBV6-6 and J is TRBJ1-3; unclear D gene. Trimming took 0 bases from V and 2 from J, leaving 8 bases between them. Germline V gene sequence: CDR1 MNHNY, CDR2 SVGAGI (reference sequence). The CDR3 length is 15 residues.

This clonotype was recorded once. V usage is TRBV24-1 and J usage is TRBJ2-1; 9 bases are shared with TRBD2. The CDR3 is 15 amino acids. V trimming: 0 bases; J trimming: 10 bases; junction bases outside the gene matches: 6. Germline V CDR1 and CDR2: KGHDR, SFDVKD. DNA of the CDR3: TGTGCCACCAGTGATTTGGCGGGAGGGTTGAGGGAGCAGTTCTTC. Translating it yields CATSDLAGGLREQFF.

The chain is built from TRBV2 and TRBJ2-7; tentatively, D is TRBD2 (6 bases). Germline CDR1 SNHLY, CDR2 FYNNEI. The CDR3 is 14 amino acids. The germline V and J ends were trimmed by 7 bases and 0 bases, with 13 bases remaining between them. The DNA for the CDR3 is TGTGCCAGCATGGGAGCGGGCGACTCCTACGAGCAGTACTTC. Translated, it gives CASMGAGDSYEQYF.

The V gene is TRBV4-2, the J gene TRBJ2-1; D is perhaps TRBD2 (5 bases). Germline loops: CDR1 LGHNA, CDR2 YNFKEQ. The V and J ends lost 2 bases and 1 base respectively, with 12 bases between them. The length of the CDR3 is 16 residues. CDR3 sequence: CASSQTDSPSYNEQFF. The CDR3 DNA follows: TGTGCCAGCAGCCAAACGGACTCCCCTTCCTACAATGAGCAGTTCTTC.

The chain combines TRBV5-1 with TRBJ2-7; D unclear. Germline CDR1 SGHRS, CDR2 YFSETQ. Trimming cost V 0 bases and J 3 bases, with 7 bases left between them. This CDR3 spans 13 amino acids. The chain's CDR3 is CASSLALDYEQYF. The CDR3 DNA is TGCGCCAGCAGCTTGGCCCTAGACTACGAGCAGTACTTC.

The CDR3 sequence is CATRSTGLAGQSETQYF. The CDR3, as DNA: TGTGCCACCAGATCCACGGGACTAGCGGGACAGTCAGAGACCCAGTACTTC. This chain uses TRBV24-1 with TRBJ2-5, with 13 bases that match TRBD2. The V gene end was trimmed by 7 bases and the J gene end by 4 bases; junction bases not matched to a gene: 11. The CDR3 is 17 residues long. Germline CDR1 reads KGHDR; CDR2 reads SFDVKD.

The chain combines TRBV27 with TRBJ1-2; D is ambiguous. Trimming stripped 0 bases from V and 2 bases from J, with 7 bases between. The CDR3 consists of 14 residues. Germline loops: CDR1 MNHEY, CDR2 SMNVEV (reference sequence). This CDR3 is CASSLSGGNYGYTF. The DNA for the CDR3 is TGTGCCAGCAGTTTATCGGGAGGAAACTATGGCTACACCTTC.

At least ten counts were recorded for this clonotype. The V gene is TRBV7-9, the J gene TRBJ1-3; 7 bases are a match to TRBD1. Germline-derived CDR1 and CDR2 are SEHNR and FQNEAQ (reference sequence). The length of the CDR3 is 18 residues. The V gene end was trimmed by 2 bases and the J gene end by 0 bases; junction bases not matched to a gene: 10. The CDR3 sequence is CASSLRRPGQSSGNTIYF. CDR3 coding DNA: TGTGCCAGCAGCTTACGGAGACCGGGACAGAGCTCTGGAAACACCATATATTTT.

This clonotype was seen a handful of times. The CDR3 reads CASSVGEKSSYEQYF. The CDR3 nucleotides read TGTGCCAGCAGCGTAGGCGAAAAAAGCTCCTACGAGCAGTACTTC. J is TRBJ2-7 and V is TRBV9; D is unclear. Germline CDR1 is SGDLS and CDR2 is YYNGEE. Between the trimmed V and J ends, which lost 0 bases and 0 bases, there was a span of 10 bases. There are 15 residues in the CDR3.

This clonotype occurred many times. This chain connects TRBV29-1 to TRBJ2-1; TRBD2 matches 14 bases. Germline CDR1 SQVTM, CDR2 ANQGSEA. The CDR3 has 17 amino acids. After removal of 3 bases from V and 6 bases from J, the junction contained 10 bases not matched to a gene. DNA for the CDR3: TGCAGCGTTGATCCCCTCAGGACTAGCGGGAGGACCAATGAGCAGTTCTTC. Its translation: CSVDPLRTSGRTNEQFF.

The chain couples TRBV2 to TRBJ2-7; 7 nucleotides match TRBD1. Germline V CDR1 and CDR2: SNHLY, FYNNEI. Losses at the gene ends were 4 bases for V and 6 bases for J; bases not matched to a gene: 12. There are 15 residues in the CDR3. CDR3: CASSGGFLGGGEQYF. The CDR3 DNA sequence: TGTGCCAGCAGTGGTGGTTTTTTAGGGGGCGGCGAGCAGTACTTC.

The genes are TRBV4-2 and TRBJ2-6; 9 nucleotides agree with TRBD1. The CDR3 has 20 amino acids. Germline CDR1 LGHNA, CDR2 YNFKEQ. J gave up 0 bases and V 4 bases, and 13 bases lay outside the gene matches. As DNA, the CDR3 is TGTGCCAGCAGCCTCGGTGGAACCGGGACAGGGAACTCTGGGGCCAACGTCCTGACTTTC. Protein sequence: CASSLGGTGTGNSGANVLTF.

This clonotype showed up many times. This chain links TRBV5-6 with TRBJ1-1, with TRBD1 matching over 11 bases. After removal of 3 bases from V and 5 bases from J, the junction contained 9 bases not matched to a gene. Per germline, CDR1 SGHDT and CDR2 YYEEEE. The length of the CDR3 is 16 residues. The DNA for the CDR3 is TGTGCCAGCAGCTGGCGAGGGACAGGGGGTAGGACTGAAGCTTTCTTT. Protein: CASSWRGTGGRTEAFF.

The chain has TRBV12-3 or TRBV12-4 and TRBJ2-7; 7 bases map to TRBD1. With 4 bases clipped from V and 3 bases from J, the junction kept 6 bases outside the gene matches. The CDR3 spans 14 residues. This chain's CDR3 is CASSSTQGVYEQYF. CDR3 DNA sequence: TGTGCCAGCAGTTCAACCCAGGGGGTCTACGAGCAGTACTTC.

At least ten counts were recorded for this clonotype. The rearrangement joins TRBV6-1 to TRBJ2-2, with TRBD1 matching 7 bases. Germline CDR1 MNHNS, CDR2 SASEGT. Trimming removed 8 bases from V and 8 bases from J; junction bases left unmatched: 11. The CDR3 runs to 14 residues. In nucleotides, the CDR3 is TGTGCCAGCCAATCGGGACAGATCCTGGGGGAGCTGTTTTTT. Amino acids: CASQSGQILGELFF.

V gene TRBV20-1 combines with J gene TRBJ1-4, with a possible D match to TRBD1 (6 bases). The CDR3 has 13 amino acids. Germline V lookup: CDR1 DFQATT, CDR2 SNEGSKA (reference sequence). V lost 3 bases and J 7 bases, leaving 12 bases between the germline ends. The CDR3 spells CSARTDSTEKLFF. The CDR3 DNA is TGCAGTGCTAGGACGGACAGTACTGAAAAACTGTTTTTT.

This clonotype was recorded many times. The chain has TRBV12-3 or TRBV12-4 and TRBJ2-5, with no clear D. V lost 5 bases, J lost 6 bases, and 10 bases lay in between. The CDR3 is 12 amino acids. This CDR3 is CASSPLRQTQYF. Written as DNA, the CDR3 is TGTGCCAGCAGTCCACTGAGGCAGACCCAGTACTTC.

In this sample, this clonotype turned up many times. The chain is built from TRBV5-8 and TRBJ1-2; a weak D match, TRBD1 (6 bases). This CDR3 comprises 13 residues. Germline V gives CDR1 SGHTS, CDR2 YDEGEE. Trimming removed 3 bases from V and 3 bases from J, with 9 bases in between. The CDR3 here is CASSSGTHYGYTF. The CDR3 DNA is TGTGCCAGCAGCTCAGGGACACACTATGGCTACACCTTC.

This clonotype was seen a handful of times. The chain carries TRBV7-3 and TRBJ2-3; no clear D. In germline, CDR1 is SGHTA, CDR2 FQGTGA. Trimming shortened V by 10 bases and J by 2 bases, and 7 bases separated the two germline ends. The CDR3 covers 11 residues. The CDR3 is CAITITDTQYF. CDR3 coding DNA: TGTGCCATCACGATCACAGATACGCAGTATTTT.

V gene TRBV2 combines with J gene TRBJ2-5; D ambiguous. With 4 bases removed from V and 4 bases from J, the gap between germline ends came to 10 bases. CDR3 length: 13 amino acids. The germline CDR1 and CDR2 sequences are SNHLY and FYNNEI. Written as DNA, the CDR3 is TGTGCCAGCAGTGCAATCTGGGGAGAGACCCAGTACTTC. Amino acid sequence: CASSAIWGETQYF.